This T cell receptor (beta chain) was captured in a study of post-analysis software for immune sequencing data. Study-level results: Strong co-clustering by F measure was evident for samples that had been prepared in the same batch. TRBV segments more frequent in patients than in controls numbered about 5 and included TRBV5-6, TRBV5-1 and TRBV20-1. Significantly lower normalized Chao1 diversity was seen in multiple sclerosis patients than in controls.

Researchers reported that TCR beta cDNA libraries carried unique molecular identifiers. cDNA molecules numbering 400,000 to 550,000 came from approximately 1 to 10 million T cells. Using its own MiXCR run on the PCR reads, TCRdb lists one record per CDR3 protein. The table lists roughly 160,000 distinct CDR3 sequences, around 34% of them singletons. Comment on this clonotype: The antigen remains unidentified.

This CDR3 spans 16 amino acids. The V segment lost 0 bases and the J segment 6 bases; nucleotides outside the gene matches: 6. Per germline, CDR1 SEHNR and CDR2 FQNEAQ (reference sequence). This material consisted of blood, taken after autologous hematopoietic stem cell transplantation. The receptor was derived from a girl under 18 with multiple sclerosis. The chain links TRBV7-9 to TRBJ2-7, with 12 bases matching TRBD1. CDR3 protein: CASSLAVGTGGTEQYF. DNA of the CDR3: TGTGCCAGCAGCTTAGCGGTGGGGACAGGGGGCACCGAGCAGTACTTC. Together with reference TRBV7-9 and TRBJ2-7, the CDR3 gives the full variable domain: DTGVSQNPRHKITKRGQNVTFRCDPISEHNRLYWYRQTLGQGPEFLTYFQNEAQLEKSRLLSDRFSAERPKGSFSTLEIQRTEQGDSAMYLCASSLAVGTGGTEQYFGPGTRLTVT.